Following are 16 T cell receptor beta chains from one sample sequenced in a study of T cells in Graves' hyperthyroidism and ophthalmopathy. TCR beta CDR3 region amplification was performed from RNA transcripts. The primer set for the first-round RT-PCR of the TCR CDR3 was HTBI. A single record per CDR3 protein comes from TCRdb applying MiXCR to the multiplex PCR reads. In the table there are roughly 720,000 distinct CDR3 sequences, roughly 17% of which are singletons. The source material was blood. The receptors were sampled from a man in his fifties with Graves' hyperthyroidism.

This clonotype was seen a few times. The V and J genes are TRBV27 and TRBJ2-2; D unclear. Trimming pared 5 bases from V and 2 bases from J, leaving 15 bases between. The germline gives CDR1 MNHEY, CDR2 SMNVEV (reference sequence). CDR3 size: 16 residues. The CDR3 DNA reads as TGTGCCAGCAGTCCCCGTGGTAGCCGAAACACCGGGGAGCTGTTTTTT. The encoded protein is CASSPRGSRNTGELFF.

This clonotype was detected ten times or more. CDR3 in DNA: TGCGCCAGCAACTTAGGTTCGGGCACTGAAGCTTTCTTT. This sequence encodes CASNLGSGTEAFF. The V call is TRBV5-1, the J call TRBJ1-1; no firm D call. The length of the CDR3 is 13 residues. Looked up from germline, CDR1 is SGHRS and CDR2 is YFSETQ. Trimming removed 6 bases from V and 4 bases from J, with 13 bases in between.

The chain has TRBV6-5 and TRBJ2-1; TRBD1 matches at 8 bases. This CDR3 has 15 amino acids. Germline V gene lookup returns CDR1 MNHEY and CDR2 SVGAGI. Unmatched junction bases numbered 8, after V lost 3 bases and J lost 7 bases. This CDR3 reads CASSYQTGDLNEQFF. The DNA for the CDR3 is TGTGCCAGCAGTTATCAGACAGGGGATTTAAATGAGCAGTTCTTC.

This clonotype was detected only a few times. The chain has TRBV30 and TRBJ1-1, with 8 bases matching TRBD1. There are 16 residues in the CDR3. Germline CDR1 and CDR2: GTSNPN and SVGIG (reference sequence). Trimming at V came to 3 bases and at J to 1 base, leaving 10 bases not matched to a gene. The CDR3 reads CAWRARTGIGNTEAFF. The CDR3 DNA is TGTGCCTGGAGAGCACGGACAGGGATAGGGAACACTGAAGCTTTCTTT.

This clonotype has more than one count but fewer than ten. The V call is TRBV28, the J call TRBJ2-7; TRBD2 matches at 8 bases. The CDR3 covers 15 residues. V shed 6 bases, J shed 2 bases, and the junction held 9 bases outside the gene matches. Germline V lookup: CDR1 MDHEN, CDR2 SYDVKM. The CDR3 DNA reads as TGTGCCAGCAGGGCGTTAGCGGGGATGGCCTACGAGCAGTACTTC. Translated: CASRALAGMAYEQYF. Together with reference TRBV28 and TRBJ2-7, the CDR3 gives the full variable domain: DVKVTQSSRYLVKRTGEKVFLECVQDMDHENMFWYRQDPGLGLRLIYFSYDVKMKEKGDIPEGYSVSREKKERFSLILESASTNQTSMYLCASRALAGMAYEQYFGPGTRLTVT.

In its sample, this clonotype was seen many times. The chain employs TRBV14 and TRBJ1-4; unclear D gene. V was cut by 4 bases and J by 6 bases, with 12 bases left in between. This CDR3 is built from 14 residues. Germline-derived CDR1 and CDR2 are SGHDN and FVKESK. CDR3 sequence: CASSRSDGYEKLFF. CDR3 coding DNA: TGTGCCAGCAGCCGGAGCGACGGATATGAAAAACTGTTTTTT.

Points on this clonotype: This clone may be a read error of a much larger clone one base away. The V and J genes are TRBV12-3 or TRBV12-4 and TRBJ1-3; D gene unclear. The CDR3 contains 16 residues. The DNA of the CDR3 is TGTGCCATCAGTTTAGCCGGGAGTCTGTCTGGAAACACCATATATTTT. Translating gives CAISLAGSLSGNTIYF.

In its sample, this clonotype was seen many times. The V call is TRBV18, the J call TRBJ2-1; 12 bases agree with TRBD2. J gave up 9 bases and V 2 bases, and 8 bases lay outside the gene matches. Germline V lookup: CDR1 KGHSH, CDR2 LQKENI. The CDR3 loop spans 16 amino acids. The CDR3 DNA follows: TGTGCCAGCTCACCAACTGAACTAGCGGGAGGTCGTGAGCAGTTCTTC. Translated: CASSPTELAGGREQFF.

In its sample, this clonotype was seen a few times. The gene calls are TRBV14 and TRBJ1-1; D perhaps matches TRBD1 (5 bases). This CDR3 has 15 residues. The V gene lost 3 bases and the J gene lost 0 bases, with 11 bases spanning the gap. The germline CDR1 and CDR2 sequences are SGHDN and FVKESK. The CDR3 is CASSQLRGVNTEAFF. The CDR3 DNA reads as TGTGCCAGCAGCCAGTTGAGGGGTGTGAACACTGAAGCTTTCTTT.

At least ten counts were recorded for this clonotype. The chain recombines TRBV3-1 with TRBJ2-7, with 9 bases aligning to TRBD1. The V gene's germline CDR1 is LGHDT and CDR2 YNNKEL (reference sequence). Trimming took 0 bases from V and 4 from J; bases not matched to a gene: 4. The CDR3 extends over 15 amino acids. CDR3 nucleotide sequence: TGTGCCAGCAGCCAAGATGGGGGACAGGGATACGAGCAGTACTTC. This encodes CASSQDGGQGYEQYF.

This clonotype was detected many times. The genes are TRBV11-2 and TRBJ2-7; D may be TRBD1 (5 bases). This CDR3 has 14 residues. The ends were cut back, 5 bases at V and 2 bases at J, with 13 bases in the middle. The V gene's germline CDR1 is SGHAT and CDR2 FQNNGV. The chain's CDR3 is CASSTYRNTYEQYF. The CDR3 coding sequence is TGTGCCAGCAGCACATACAGGAATACCTACGAGCAGTACTTC.

This clonotype has a handful of counts. CDR3 in DNA: TGCAGCGTTGGTCGGCAGGGTCCAAGGGCAGGCGACGAGCAGTACTTC. Protein: CSVGRQGPRAGDEQYF. The chain uses TRBV29-1 and TRBJ2-7; tentative D call: TRBD1 (5 bases). CDR3 length equals 16 residues. V lost 4 bases and J 5 bases, leaving 24 bases between the germline ends. From germline, CDR1 is SQVTM and CDR2 ANQGSEA.

This clonotype appeared a few times. The chain recombines TRBV28 with TRBJ1-2; the D gene is possibly TRBD1 (5 bases). The germline gives CDR1 MDHEN, CDR2 SYDVKM. The ends were cut back, 1 base at V and 4 bases at J, with 13 bases in the middle. The CDR3 totals 15 residues. The CDR3 spells CASSLSLRGTYGYTF. CDR3 coding DNA: TGTGCCAGCAGTTTATCCCTCCGGGGGACCTATGGCTACACCTTC.

This clonotype was recorded many times. The V call is TRBV28, the J call TRBJ1-2; D is uncertain. CDR3 length equals 15 residues. V dropped 5 bases and J dropped 0 bases, with 13 bases sitting between them. Germline assignment: CDR1 MDHEN and CDR2 SYDVKM. The CDR3 is CASSAQTAANYGYTF. The CDR3 DNA sequence: TGTGCCAGCAGTGCCCAGACCGCAGCTAACTATGGCTACACCTTC.

This clonotype came up many times. This chain uses TRBV28 with TRBJ1-5, with D tentatively TRBD1 (5 bases). Trimming cost V 7 bases and J 4 bases, with 20 bases left between them. CDR1 MDHEN and CDR2 SYDVKM come from the germline V gene. The length of the CDR3 is 16 residues. The DNA for the CDR3 is TGTGCCAGCACTAATTCTGCGGACGGGGGGAATCAGCCCCAGCATTTT. Protein product: CASTNSADGGNQPQHF.

There are many counts of this clonotype. The limits of the CDR3 on the DNA are not certain, so only TCRdb's listed CDR3 is given. This chain uses TRBV7-2 with TRBJ1-1. With termini counted, the CDR3 has 14 amino acids. The germline V gene has CDR1 SGHTA and CDR2 FQGNSA. The CDR3 here is CASSFGNGYTEAFF.